The 18 T cell receptor beta chains listed next were all sequenced from one sample in a study of blood T cell repertoires in COVID-19. Clones were read by immunoSEQ multiplex PCR, and TCRdb kept only the in-frame ones, dropping some. The data contain 150,000 to 200,000 clones, 84% of them seen just once; the ten biggest clones take up 2.6%. Sequenced: peripheral blood. The receptors come from a human donor with acute or convalescent COVID-19. The donor label of this sample is uncertain.

V gene TRBV7-8 combines with J gene TRBJ1-6; 11 nucleotides align to TRBD1. The CDR3 has 15 residues. Germline V CDR1 and CDR2: SGHVS, FQNEAQ. V was pared by 0 bases and J by 8 bases, with 0 bases of the junction left unmatched. The CDR3 here is CASSLAGQGDSPLHF. Written as DNA, the CDR3 is TGTGCCAGCAGCTTAGCGGGACAGGGGGATTCACCCCTCCACTTT.

The J gene is TRBJ2-4, the V gene TRBV20-1, with D possibly matching TRBD2 (6 bases). This CDR3 has 16 residues. CDR1 is DFQATT, CDR2 SNEGSKA, per germline (reference sequence). The ends were cut back, 3 bases at V and 7 bases at J, with 22 bases in the middle. This CDR3 reads CSASRTGEGFGNIQYF. The DNA of the CDR3 is TGCAGTGCTAGTCGGACGGGAGAAGGGTTTGGGAACATTCAGTACTTC.

This chain links TRBV5-6 with TRBJ2-3, with 13 bases lining up with TRBD2. Trimming cost V 2 bases and J 3 bases; bases outside gene matches: 0. The V gene's germline CDR1 is SGHDT and CDR2 YYEEEE. The CDR3 spans 15 residues. The CDR3 loop is CASSLLAGGTDTQYF. Here the CDR3 DNA reads TGTGCCAGCAGCTTACTAGCGGGGGGGACAGATACGCAGTATTTT.

This chain joins TRBV5-1 and TRBJ1-6; 10 nucleotides align to TRBD1. This CDR3 has 15 residues. V lost 4 bases, J lost 9 bases, and 7 bases stayed unmatched. Germline CDR1 is SGHRS and CDR2 is YFSETQ. For the CDR3, the DNA is TGCGCCAGCAGCCGCGTAGGGACAGGGGCTTCACCCCTCCACTTT. Protein sequence: CASSRVGTGASPLHF.

In this sample, this clone turned up once. The gene calls are TRBV11-2 and TRBJ2-7; TRBD2 agrees at 8 bases. The CDR3 length is 14 residues. J gave up 5 bases and V 0 bases, and 3 bases lay outside the gene matches. Germline CDR1 reads SGHAT; CDR2 reads FQNNGV. The CDR3 DNA follows: TGTGCCAGCAGCTTAGACATAGCGGGAAACGAGCAGTACTTC. This translates into CASSLDIAGNEQYF.

The V and J genes are TRBV30 and TRBJ2-7; D possibly corresponds to TRBD1 (5 bases). Germline V gives CDR1 GTSNPN, CDR2 SVGIG (reference sequence). V was clipped by 0 bases and J by 7 bases, with 19 bases between them. CDR3 length equals 15 residues. The CDR3 spells CAWSVKLAGREEQYF. DNA for the CDR3: TGTGCCTGGAGTGTGAAGCTGGCAGGGCGAGAGGAGCAGTACTTC.

The chain recombines TRBV21-1 with TRBJ2-7; TRBD1 is the table's D call and was not checked against the DNA. TRBV21-1 is labeled a pseudogene. This CDR3 comprises 15 residues. CDR3 sequence reads: CASSRPGQGGHEQYF. In DNA, the CDR3 is TGTGCCAGCAGCAGGCCGGGACAGGGAGGCCACGAGCAGTACTTC.

The chain is built from TRBV18 and TRBJ2-5; D possibly corresponds to TRBD1 (5 bases). Germline V lookup: CDR1 KGHSH, CDR2 LQKENI. The CDR3 is made up of 14 amino acids. With 0 bases removed from V and 5 bases from J, the gap between germline ends came to 10 bases. The CDR3 DNA sequence: TGTGCCAGCTCACCACCAGGAAAGGGGGAGACCCAGTACTTC. As protein: CASSPPGKGETQYF.

The chain is built from TRBV28 and TRBJ2-3, with 7 bases matching TRBD2. V gave up 5 bases and J gave up 5 bases; unmatched junction bases: 10. Germline V gene data show CDR1 as MDHEN and CDR2 as SYDVKM. CDR3 size: 15 residues. As DNA, the CDR3 is TGTGCCAGCAGTCCCCCGGGCGGGAGAGGAGATACGCAGTATTTT. This codes for CASSPPGGRGDTQYF.

This clone was recorded many times. The identical CDR3 is also encoded by other nucleotide sequences in the sample. CDR3 nucleotides: TGTGCCAGCAGTAGGACTAGCGGAATTTACAATGAGCAGTTCTTC. It specifies CASSRTSGIYNEQFF. The chain recombines TRBV2 with TRBJ2-1, with 10 nucleotides matching TRBD2. Trimming removed 5 bases from V and 4 bases from J; junction bases left unmatched: 5. CDR1 and CDR2 from the germline V gene are SNHLY and FYNNEI. CDR3 length equals 15 residues. Together with reference TRBV2 and TRBJ2-1, the CDR3 gives the full variable domain: EPEVTQTPSHQVTQMGQEVILRCVPISNHLYFYWYRQILGQKVEFLVSFYNNEISEKSEIFDDQFSVERPDGSNFTLKIRSTKLEDSAMYFCASSRTSGIYNEQFFGPGTRLTVL.

The V gene is TRBV29-1, the J gene TRBJ1-2, with D possibly being TRBD1 (5 bases). The CDR3 loop spans 13 amino acids. V shed 1 base and J shed 3 bases, with 9 bases lying between them. Germline CDR1 SQVTM, CDR2 ANQGSEA. The CDR3: CSVEGGVDYGYTF. DNA of the CDR3: TGCAGCGTTGAAGGGGGGGTCGACTATGGCTACACCTTC.

This chain joins TRBV7-9 and TRBJ2-7, with 9 bases matching TRBD2. The CDR3 has 16 residues. Germline V gene lookup returns CDR1 SEHNR and CDR2 FQNEAQ (reference sequence). With 5 bases clipped from V and 4 bases from J, the junction kept 12 bases outside the gene matches. The CDR3 is CASSLTTSSGNYEQYF. The CDR3 DNA reads as TGTGCCAGCAGCCTTACGACTTCTAGCGGGAATTACGAGCAGTACTTC.

The V gene is TRBV7-2, the J gene TRBJ2-5, with a possible D match to TRBD1 (5 bases). Germline assignment: CDR1 SGHTA and CDR2 FQGNSA. This CDR3 region has 14 residues. V dropped 3 bases and J dropped 5 bases, with 13 bases sitting between them. The CDR3 reads CASSFPGILETQYF. CDR3 coding DNA: TGTGCCAGCAGCTTCCCAGGGATACTGGAGACCCAGTACTTC.

Within the sample, this clone is large. This rearrangement joins TRBV30 to TRBJ2-2; tentatively, D is TRBD1 (5 bases). This CDR3 has 12 amino acids. The V end was cut by 4 bases, the J end by 4 bases, with 7 bases between. Germline values: CDR1 GTSNPN, CDR2 SVGIG (reference sequence). CDR3 residues: CAWIRGTGELFF. CDR3 in DNA: TGTGCCTGGATAAGGGGCACCGGGGAGCTGTTTTTT.

This chain uses TRBV28 with TRBJ2-1, with TRBD2 matching over 9 bases. Germline V CDR1 and CDR2: MDHEN, SYDVKM. The CDR3 consists of 14 residues. Germline trimming cut 8 bases from V and 2 bases from J; bases unmatched to any gene: 4. The chain's CDR3 is CASGGGRAYNEQFF. The CDR3 DNA sequence: TGTGCCAGCGGTGGCGGGAGGGCCTACAATGAGCAGTTCTTC. The full variable domain, with the rest looked up from reference TRBV28 and TRBJ2-1, is DVKVTQSSRYLVKRTGEKVFLECVQDMDHENMFWYRQDPGLGLRLIYFSYDVKMKEKGDIPEGYSVSREKKERFSLILESASTNQTSMYLCASGGGRAYNEQFFGPGTRLTVL.

This clone was picked up a small number of times. V is TRBV5-1 and J is TRBJ1-1; D is uncertain. Trimming shortened V by 4 bases and J by 7 bases, and 14 bases separated the two germline ends. The germline gives CDR1 SGHRS, CDR2 YFSETQ. The CDR3 totals 13 residues. For the CDR3, the DNA is TGCGCCAGCAGCCCCGACGGGTGGCTTGAAGCTTTCTTT. The encoded protein is CASSPDGWLEAFF.

The rearrangement joins TRBV3-1 (or the pseudogene TRBV3-2) to TRBJ1-5; D is uncertain. Germline CDR1 LGHDT, CDR2 YNNKEL (reference sequence). CDR3 length: 15 residues. The germline V and J ends were trimmed by 1 base and 4 bases, with 11 bases remaining between them. Here the CDR3 DNA reads TGTGCCAGCAGCCAAGGGTTAGCTGAGAATCAGCCCCAGCATTTT. Protein sequence: CASSQGLAENQPQHF.

V and J are TRBV9 and TRBJ2-3; 10 bases are shared with TRBD2. This CDR3 region has 21 residues. The trim removed 4 bases at V and 1 base at J, leaving 21 bases unmatched. Germline CDR1 is SGDLS and CDR2 is YYNGEE. DNA for the CDR3: TGTGCCAGCAGCCGCGACGCGTGGGAGCGGGGGGGTTCCCCCGGCACAGATACGCAGTATTTT. It specifies CASSRDAWERGGSPGTDTQYF.